This is a list of T cell receptor beta chains from one sample in a study of cytomegalovirus exposure and HLA in healthy donors. TCRdb's table, derived via immunoSEQ multiplex PCR, lists solely in-frame clones and lacks some. The sample records 100,000 to 150,000 clones, around 70% being singletons. The source material was PBMCs. Every receptor here comes from a woman between 40 and 50 years old in good health and CMV-seropositive. The CDR3 runs from the conserved cysteine through the conserved F or W. The D gene is left open where the match is weak. Size values are once, few and many counts, or a class for expanded clones, and some rows have none.

j_gene: TRBJ2-7; d_gene: .; abundance: .; v_gene: TRBV7-6; CDR3aa: CASSLGSTMSSYEQYF; CDR3nt: TGTGCCAGCAGCTTAGGGTCGACAATGAGCTCCTACGAGCAGTACTTC
j_gene: TRBJ1-2; d_gene: TRBD1; abundance: .; v_gene: TRBV7-9; CDR3aa: CASSSQGTGGPYGYTF; CDR3nt: TGTGCCAGCAGCTCCCAAGGGACAGGGGGCCCCTATGGCTACACCTTC
j_gene: TRBJ1-4; d_gene: .; abundance: .; v_gene: TRBV4-1; CDR3aa: CASSREGGNEKLFF; CDR3nt: TGCGCCAGCAGCCGGGAGGGGGGCAATGAAAAACTGTTTTTT
j_gene: TRBJ1-5; d_gene: .; abundance: .; v_gene: TRBV7-3; CDR3aa: CASSQGGNQPQHF; CDR3nt: TGTGCCAGCAGCCAAGGGGGCAATCAGCCCCAGCATTTT
j_gene: TRBJ2-7; d_gene: .; abundance: .; v_gene: TRBV10-3; CDR3aa: CAISEGAPDSSYEQYF; CDR3nt: TGTGCCATCAGCGAAGGGGCTCCGGACAGCTCCTACGAGCAGTACTTC
j_gene: TRBJ2-3; d_gene: .; abundance: .; v_gene: TRBV7-2; CDR3aa: CASSRSTDTQYF; CDR3nt: TGTGCCAGCAGCCGTAGCACAGATACGCAGTATTTT
j_gene: TRBJ2-1; d_gene: TRBD1; abundance: .; v_gene: TRBV7-2; CDR3aa: CASSLFAYPGQGRGEQFF; CDR3nt: TGTGCCAGCAGCTTATTTGCATATCCGGGACAGGGGCGTGGTGAGCAGTTCTTC
j_gene: TRBJ2-7; d_gene: TRBD1; abundance: .; v_gene: TRBV10-3; CDR3aa: CAITGTGSVSEQYF; CDR3nt: TGTGCCATCACGGGGACAGGGTCAGTAAGCGAGCAGTACTTC
j_gene: TRBJ1-2; d_gene: TRBD1; abundance: few; v_gene: TRBV28; CDR3aa: CASSFLGQGYGYTF; CDR3nt: TGTGCCAGCAGTTTTTTGGGACAGGGCTATGGCTACACCTTC
j_gene: TRBJ2-5; d_gene: .; abundance: .; v_gene: TRBV7-9; CDR3aa: CASSLLGGETQYF; CDR3nt: TGTGCCAGCAGCTTACTGGGGGGAGAGACCCAGTACTTC
j_gene: TRBJ2-1; d_gene: .; abundance: .; v_gene: TRBV28; CDR3aa: CASSSGPQSSYNEQFF; CDR3nt: TGTGCCAGCTCCTCAGGGCCCCAATCCTCCTACAATGAGCAGTTCTTC
j_gene: TRBJ1-1; d_gene: .; abundance: .; v_gene: TRBV30; CDR3aa: CAWSVGGVTEAFF; CDR3nt: TGTGCCTGGAGTGTTGGAGGGGTCACTGAAGCTTTCTTT
j_gene: TRBJ2-5; d_gene: TRBD2; abundance: .; v_gene: TRBV7-8; CDR3aa: CASSLGHSGRVQETQYF; CDR3nt: TGTGCCAGCAGCTTGGGGCATAGCGGGAGAGTGCAAGAGACCCAGTACTTC
j_gene: TRBJ2-5; d_gene: .; abundance: .; v_gene: TRBV21-1; CDR3aa: CASAICIFGGQETQYF; CDR3nt: TGTGCCAGCGCCATTTGCATATTCGGAGGCCAAGAGACCCAGTACTTC
j_gene: TRBJ2-3; d_gene: TRBD1; abundance: few; v_gene: TRBV28; CDR3aa: CASSTGGSGDTQYF; CDR3nt: TGTGCCAGCTCGACAGGGGGCTCGGGAGATACGCAGTATTTT
j_gene: TRBJ2-7; d_gene: .; abundance: medium-sized; v_gene: TRBV9; CDR3aa: CASSVDNNPYEQYF; CDR3nt: TGTGCCAGCAGCGTAGATAACAACCCCTACGAGCAGTACTTC
j_gene: TRBJ2-7; d_gene: TRBD1; abundance: .; v_gene: TRBV15; CDR3aa: CATSRGGGQGAFYEQYF; CDR3nt: TGTGCCACCAGCAGAGGTGGGGGACAGGGGGCTTTCTACGAGCAGTACTTC
j_gene: TRBJ2-7; d_gene: .; abundance: .; v_gene: TRBV7-7; CDR3aa: CASSRDMPPSYEQYF; CDR3nt: TGTGCCAGCAGCCGCGACATGCCCCCCTCCTACGAGCAGTACTTC
j_gene: TRBJ2-5; d_gene: TRBD2; abundance: .; v_gene: TRBV5-1; CDR3aa: CASSLGGGPPGETQYF; CDR3nt: TGCGCCAGCAGCTTGGGCGGGGGGCCCCCCGGGGAGACCCAGTACTTC
j_gene: TRBJ2-6; d_gene: .; abundance: .; v_gene: TRBV4-3; CDR3aa: CASSQEAAGANVLTF; CDR3nt: TGCGCCAGCAGCCAAGAGGCTGCTGGGGCCAACGTCCTGACTTTC
j_gene: TRBJ1-1; d_gene: .; abundance: .; v_gene: TRBV19; CDR3aa: CASSIDRAPNTEAFF; CDR3nt: TGTGCCAGTAGTATAGACAGGGCCCCGAACACTGAAGCTTTCTTT
j_gene: TRBJ2-3; d_gene: TRBD2; abundance: few; v_gene: TRBV11-3; CDR3aa: CASSLGLAGGHGCTDTQYF; CDR3nt: TGTGCCAGCAGCTTAGGGCTAGCGGGGGGCCATGGGTGCACAGATACGCAGTATTTT
j_gene: TRBJ2-5; d_gene: .; abundance: .; v_gene: TRBV15; CDR3aa: CATSRDPSEETQYF; CDR3nt: TGTGCCACCAGCAGAGACCCCAGCGAGGAGACCCAGTACTTC
j_gene: TRBJ1-2; d_gene: .; abundance: few; v_gene: TRBV30; CDR3aa: CAWSRDYGYTF; CDR3nt: TGTGCCTGGAGCAGGGACTATGGCTACACCTTC
j_gene: TRBJ1-1; d_gene: .; abundance: .; v_gene: TRBV29-1; CDR3aa: CSVTSLFSLHGATGAFF; CDR3nt: TGCAGCGTTACGTCCCTATTTTCTCTCCATGGGGCGACTGGAGCTTTCTTT
j_gene: TRBJ1-6; d_gene: .; abundance: few; v_gene: TRBV10-3; CDR3aa: CATIDSSYNSPLHF; CDR3nt: TGTGCCACCATTGACAGCTCCTATAATTCACCCCTCCACTTT
j_gene: TRBJ1-1; d_gene: TRBD1; abundance: .; v_gene: TRBV5-1; CDR3aa: CASSSLPGTGGSTEAFF; CDR3nt: TGCGCCAGCAGCTCTCTTCCCGGGACAGGGGGTTCCACTGAAGCTTTCTTT
j_gene: TRBJ2-2; d_gene: TRBD1; abundance: .; v_gene: TRBV6-4; CDR3aa: CASSELAGGASGELFF; CDR3nt: TGTGCCAGCAGTGAATTGGCAGGGGGCGCGTCCGGGGAGCTGTTTTTT
j_gene: TRBJ1-1; d_gene: .; abundance: .; v_gene: TRBV7-3; CDR3aa: CASSPGVSLNTEAFF; CDR3nt: TGTGCCAGCAGCCCAGGGGTGTCCCTGAACACTGAAGCTTTCTTT
j_gene: TRBJ2-7; d_gene: TRBD1; abundance: .; v_gene: TRBV27; CDR3aa: CATRQGKNLVRSDEQYF; CDR3nt: TGTGCCACCCGACAGGGAAAAAATCTAGTGCGGTCCGACGAGCAGTACTTC
j_gene: TRBJ1-1; d_gene: TRBD1; abundance: few; v_gene: TRBV5-6; CDR3aa: CASSWGGTVKTTEAFF; CDR3nt: TGTGCCAGCAGCTGGGGCGGGACAGTTAAAACCACTGAAGCTTTCTTT
j_gene: TRBJ1-3; d_gene: .; abundance: .; v_gene: TRBV19; CDR3aa: CAIYNRVGPGNTIYF; CDR3nt: TGTGCCATTTACAACAGGGTAGGTCCTGGAAACACCATATATTTT
j_gene: TRBJ2-5; d_gene: TRBD2; abundance: .; v_gene: TRBV7-2; CDR3aa: CASSLAKTSGWREQYF; CDR3nt: TGTGCCAGCAGCTTAGCGAAGACTAGCGGGTGGAGGGAGCAGTACTTC
j_gene: TRBJ1-1; d_gene: .; abundance: .; v_gene: TRBV7-6; CDR3aa: CASSLAPYGPSENTEAFF; CDR3nt: TGTGCCAGCAGCTTAGCGCCCTATGGCCCAAGCGAGAACACTGAAGCTTTCTTT
j_gene: TRBJ2-4; d_gene: TRBD2; abundance: .; v_gene: TRBV28; CDR3aa: CASSFLGLAGKNIQYF; CDR3nt: TGTGCCAGCAGTTTCTTGGGACTAGCGGGAAAAAACATTCAGTACTTC
j_gene: TRBJ2-1; d_gene: TRBD1; abundance: .; v_gene: TRBV5-1; CDR3aa: CASSSVGQGNNEQFF; CDR3nt: TGCGCCAGCAGCTCGGTAGGACAGGGAAACAATGAGCAGTTCTTC
j_gene: TRBJ1-2; d_gene: .; abundance: few; v_gene: TRBV7-8; CDR3aa: CASSLEASLLNYGYTF; CDR3nt: TGTGCCAGCAGCTTAGAGGCTAGCCTTCTTAACTATGGCTACACCTTC
j_gene: TRBJ2-2; d_gene: .; abundance: .; v_gene: TRBV27; CDR3aa: CASSLSWGRGTGELFF; CDR3nt: TGTGCCAGCAGTTTATCTTGGGGCAGGGGCACCGGGGAGCTGTTTTTT
j_gene: TRBJ2-1; d_gene: .; abundance: .; v_gene: TRBV11-3; CDR3aa: CASSLYSRPGQEQFF; CDR3nt: TGTGCCAGCAGCTTATATTCCCGTCCGGGACAAGAGCAGTTCTTC